This T cell receptor (beta chain) comes out of a study of blood T cells in healthy people across ages. Combining a sample-barcoded 5' primer with a J-beta primer mix, a second PCR ran for 7 to 11 cycles. From the 5' RACE reads, TCRdb called clonotypes with MiXCR, one entry per CDR3 protein. The sample records approximately 800,000 distinct CDR3 sequences, roughly 60% being singletons. Study-wide points: Diversity was estimated from one million T cells, and these estimates were considered underestimates.

The CDR3 consists of 13 residues. Trimming left V 4 bases short and J 5 bases short, with 10 bases between. Germline V gene data show CDR1 as SGHDN and CDR2 as FVKESK. In regard to this clonotype: Its antigen is currently unknown. This may be a read error: a much more frequent sequence differs by one nucleotide.

Sequences were obtained from blood. The rearrangement uses TRBV14 and TRBJ2-3; D assignment may be TRBD1 or TRBD2 (5 bases each). This TCR came from a man aged 30-40 years in good health. The CDR3 nucleotides read TGTGCCAGCAGCCCCGGGGCCGGAGATACGCAGTATTTT. Its translation is CASSPGAGDTQYF.